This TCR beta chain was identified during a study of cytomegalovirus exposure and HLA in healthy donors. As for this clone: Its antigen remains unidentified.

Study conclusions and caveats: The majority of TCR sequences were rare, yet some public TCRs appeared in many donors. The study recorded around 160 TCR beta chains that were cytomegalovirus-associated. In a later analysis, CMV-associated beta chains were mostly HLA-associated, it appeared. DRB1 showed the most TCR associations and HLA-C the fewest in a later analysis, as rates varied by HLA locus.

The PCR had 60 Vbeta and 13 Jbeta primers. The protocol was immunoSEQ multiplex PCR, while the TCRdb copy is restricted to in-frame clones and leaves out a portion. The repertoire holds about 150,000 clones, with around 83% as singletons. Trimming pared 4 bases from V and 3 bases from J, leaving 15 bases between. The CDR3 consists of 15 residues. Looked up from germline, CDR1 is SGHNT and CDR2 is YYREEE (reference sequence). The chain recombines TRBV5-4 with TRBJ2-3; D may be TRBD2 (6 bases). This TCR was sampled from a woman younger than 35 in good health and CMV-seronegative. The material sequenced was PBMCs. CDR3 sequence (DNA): TGTGCCAGCAGCCCCCGAGCACTAGCAACAGATACGCAGTATTTT. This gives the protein CASSPRALATDTQYF.